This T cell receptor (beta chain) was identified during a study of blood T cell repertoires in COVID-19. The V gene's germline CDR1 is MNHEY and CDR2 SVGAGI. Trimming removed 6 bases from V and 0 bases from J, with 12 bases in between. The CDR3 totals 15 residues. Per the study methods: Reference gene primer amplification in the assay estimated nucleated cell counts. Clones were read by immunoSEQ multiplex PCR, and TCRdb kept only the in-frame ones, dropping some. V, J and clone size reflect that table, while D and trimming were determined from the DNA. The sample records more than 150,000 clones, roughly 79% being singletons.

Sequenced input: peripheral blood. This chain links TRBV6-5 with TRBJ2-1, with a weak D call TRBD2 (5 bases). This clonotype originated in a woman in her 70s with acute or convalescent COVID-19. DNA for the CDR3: TGTGCCAGCAGACTAGACACGGACTCCTACAATGAGCAGTTCTTC. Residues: CASRLDTDSYNEQFF.